A single sample gave rise to the 19 T cell receptor beta chains below, sequenced in a study of shared T cell receptors in the human thymus. The method was immunoSEQ multiplex PCR; TCRdb's version includes in-frame clones alone and lacks a portion of them. Of about 660,000 clones listed, 85% to 90% are singletons. The same data also went into a second study, on human thymus T cells.

Material: thymocytes. These receptor sequences come from a boy younger than two with a congenital heart defect.

The rearrangement links TRBV6-5 to TRBJ1-4; a possible D gene is TRBD1 (6 bases). Deletions cut 3 bases from V and 0 bases from J, with 8 bases between. Germline V gene sequence: CDR1 MNHEY, CDR2 SVGAGI. The CDR3 is made up of 15 amino acids. Here the CDR3 reads CASSYTGSTNEKLFF. CDR3 sequence (DNA): TGTGCCAGCAGTTATACAGGGTCAACTAATGAAAAACTGTTTTTT.

J is TRBJ2-2 and V is TRBV5-1; D gene unclear. V was clipped by 4 bases and J by 6 bases, with 13 bases between them. Looked up from germline, CDR1 is SGHRS and CDR2 is YFSETQ. This CDR3 has 14 residues. The CDR3 DNA sequence: TGCGCCAGCAGCCCCACTAAGCTGCCCGGGGAGCTGTTTTTT. This translates into CASSPTKLPGELFF. Looking up the rest from reference TRBV5-1 and TRBJ2-2 gives the full variable domain: KAGVTQTPRYLIKTRGQQVTLSCSPISGHRSVSWYQQTPGQGLQFLFEYFSETQRNKGNFPGRFSGRQFSNSRSEMNVSTLELGDSALYLCASSPTKLPGELFFGEGSRLTVL.

The rearrangement joins TRBV15 to TRBJ2-5, with TRBD2 identical over 9 bases. The V and J ends lost 0 bases and 5 bases, in that order; junction bases with no gene match: 10. The CDR3 has 17 amino acids. The germline V gene has CDR1 LNHNV and CDR2 YYDKDF (reference sequence). The CDR3 is CATSRDLGGRAYETQYF. The CDR3 DNA follows: TGTGCCACCAGCAGAGATCTAGGCGGGAGGGCCTATGAGACCCAGTACTTC. Drawing the rest from reference TRBV15 and TRBJ2-5, the complete variable domain is DAMVIQNPRYQVTQFGKPVTLSCSQTLNHNVMYWYQQKSSQAPKLLFHYYDKDFNNEADTPDNFQSRRPNTSFCFLDIRSPGLGDTAMYLCATSRDLGGRAYETQYFGPGTRLLVL.

The chain employs TRBV19 and TRBJ1-1, with 9 bases that match TRBD1. Looked up from germline, CDR1 is LNHDA and CDR2 is SQIVND (reference sequence). Germline trimming cut 2 bases from V and 0 bases from J; bases unmatched to any gene: 16. The CDR3 has 20 amino acids. This CDR3 is CASSINEGQGYKKMNTEAFF. The CDR3, as DNA: TGTGCCAGTAGTATAAATGAGGGACAGGGATACAAGAAGATGAACACTGAAGCTTTCTTT.

This chain links TRBV7-2 with TRBJ2-7; tentative D call: TRBD1 (6 bases). The ends were cut back, 4 bases at V and 3 bases at J, with 19 bases in the middle. This CDR3 is built from 16 residues. Germline CDR1 is SGHTA and CDR2 is FQGNSA. The CDR3 reads CASSSLPGHAVYEQYF. The CDR3 nucleotides are TGTGCCAGCAGCTCCCTCCCGGGACACGCCGTCTACGAGCAGTACTTC.

This clone appeared a few times. The gene calls are TRBV16 and TRBJ2-1; TRBD1 matches 8 bases. After removal of 3 bases from V and 5 bases from J, the junction contained 15 bases not matched to a gene. The CDR3 spans 18 residues. Germline values: CDR1 KGHSY, CDR2 FQNENV. The CDR3 sequence is CASSHSSLSGTGNNEQFF. CDR3 in DNA: TGTGCCAGCAGCCACTCTTCTCTCTCCGGGACAGGAAACAATGAGCAGTTCTTC.

This clone occurred once. This chain joins TRBV27 and TRBJ1-2; D might be TRBD1 (6 bases). The CDR3 covers 18 residues. V lost 4 bases, J lost 1 base, and 22 bases lay in between. In germline, CDR1 is MNHEY, CDR2 SMNVEV (reference sequence). CDR3 DNA sequence: TGTGCCAGCAGTTACTCCGGGACAACAGATTCCCTTAACTATGGCTACACCTTC. This codes for CASSYSGTTDSLNYGYTF.

The rearrangement joins TRBV5-1 to TRBJ2-3; D possibly corresponds to TRBD1 (5 bases). The V gene's germline CDR1 is SGHRS and CDR2 YFSETQ. Trimming shortened V by 5 bases and J by 0 bases, and 13 bases separated the two germline ends. The CDR3 is made up of 15 amino acids. The CDR3 DNA follows: TGCGCCAGCAGAAAGACAGCCCCGAGCACAGATACGCAGTATTTT. Encoded protein: CASRKTAPSTDTQYF.

The chain uses TRBV5-1 and TRBJ1-2, with a tentative D call TRBD1 (6 bases). CDR3 length equals 16 residues. V gave up 2 bases and J gave up 8 bases, with 22 bases separating them. CDR1 and CDR2 from the germline V gene are SGHRS and YFSETQ. The CDR3 DNA reads TGCGCCAGCAGCTTCCGAGGGGGAATCTTGGCGTACGGCTACACCTTC. Its translation is CASSFRGGILAYGYTF.

The chain uses TRBV14 and TRBJ2-3; 10 nucleotides align to TRBD1. The CDR3 runs to 17 residues. The germline CDR1 and CDR2 sequences are SGHDN and FVKESK. J was trimmed by 6 bases and V by 2 bases; bases with no gene match: 11. The DNA for the CDR3 is TGTGCCAGCAGCCAATCTAAGGACAGGGGGAGTAGGGATACGCAGTATTTT. Protein product: CASSQSKDRGSRDTQYF.

This clone was detected only once. This chain uses TRBV4-1 with TRBJ1-5; TRBD1 is a possible D gene (5 bases). V was pared by 0 bases and J by 6 bases, with 12 bases between. This CDR3 has 15 residues. CDR1 and CDR2 from the germline V gene are MGHRA and YSYEKL. The CDR3 coding sequence is TGCGCCAGCAGCCAAGACTGGCAGGGAAGTCAGCCCCAGCATTTT. Amino acid sequence: CASSQDWQGSQPQHF.

The V and J genes are TRBV5-4 and TRBJ2-7; 10 bases agree with TRBD1. The length of the CDR3 is 16 residues. J lost 5 bases, V lost 5 bases, and 13 bases had no gene match. Per the germline V gene, CDR1 is SGHNT and CDR2 is YYREEE (reference sequence). The CDR3 DNA reads TGTGCCAGCAGGAACAGGACAGGGGGAGATTTGGACGAGCAGTACTTC. Protein product: CASRNRTGGDLDEQYF.

This sequence joins TRBV4-1 and TRBJ1-2, with D possibly matching TRBD1 (6 bases). The V end was cut by 1 base, the J end by 7 bases, with 13 bases between. Germline V gene sequence: CDR1 MGHRA, CDR2 YSYEKL. The CDR3 loop spans 14 amino acids. The CDR3 protein is CASSQVTGIFGYTF. As DNA, the CDR3 is TGCGCCAGCAGCCAAGTAACAGGGATATTTGGCTACACCTTC.

This chain links TRBV4-3 with TRBJ2-1; D is perhaps TRBD2 (6 bases). The CDR3 spans 14 residues. Germline CDR1 and CDR2: LGHNA and YSLEER. V gave up 3 bases and J gave up 1 base, with 7 bases separating them. The CDR3 sequence: CASSQGLSYNEQFF. CDR3 coding DNA: TGCGCCAGCAGCCAGGGACTTTCCTACAATGAGCAGTTCTTC.

The chain couples TRBV4-3 to TRBJ1-2; maybe TRBD1 (6 bases). Per germline, CDR1 LGHNA and CDR2 YSLEER. Trimming shortened V by 3 bases and J by 2 bases, and 13 bases separated the two germline ends. This CDR3 comprises 15 residues. The CDR3 region has the DNA TGCGCCAGCAGCCACGACCCACAGGGAAACTATGGCTACACCTTC. Translation gives CASSHDPQGNYGYTF.

The V call is TRBV11-2, the J call TRBJ2-7; 10 bases match TRBD2. Germline values: CDR1 SGHAT, CDR2 FQNNGV. The CDR3 runs 15 residues. The J segment lost 3 bases and the V segment lost 5 bases, leaving 7 bases of the junction unmatched. CDR3 nucleotide sequence: TGTGCCAGCAGCCCCCGGACTAGCGGAGACTACGAGCAGTACTTC. It codes for CASSPRTSGDYEQYF.

The rearrangement joins TRBV6-1 to TRBJ2-7; D is perhaps TRBD1 (6 bases). The CDR3 extends over 11 amino acids. Germline lookup yields CDR1 MNHNS and CDR2 SASEGT. The germline V and J ends were trimmed by 6 bases and 9 bases, with 12 bases remaining between them. CDR3 region: CASSESTGQYF. The CDR3 bases are TGTGCCAGCAGCGAGTCGACAGGGCAGTACTTC.

This chain joins TRBV4-1 and TRBJ2-7, with 11 bases fitting TRBD2. Losses at the gene ends were 1 base for V and 6 bases for J; bases not matched to a gene: 5. Germline values: CDR1 MGHRA, CDR2 YSYEKL. The CDR3 length is 15 residues. The CDR3 reads CASSQALAGGCEQYF. The CDR3 DNA follows: TGCGCCAGCAGCCAAGCCCTAGCGGGAGGCTGCGAGCAGTACTTC.

V gene TRBV5-4 combines with J gene TRBJ2-2; 8 bases line up with TRBD2. V lost 4 bases, J lost 5 bases, and 1 base stayed unmatched. The CDR3 spans 13 residues. From germline, CDR1 is SGHNT and CDR2 YYREEE (reference sequence). The CDR3 sequence is CASSAGGTGELFF. CDR3 in DNA: TGTGCCAGCAGCGCGGGGGGAACCGGGGAGCTGTTTTTT.